These 10 T cell receptor beta chains share one sample of origin, sequenced in a study of a mutant IDH1 vaccine in newly diagnosed glioma. Time point specified: week 47, end of study. Every vaccine dose comprised 300 ug of mutant IDH1 20-mer peptide plus topical imiquimod. These receptors have no known antigen. Generated by immunoSEQ multiplex PCR, the TCRdb table keeps only in-frame clones and is missing some. Here the sample spans about 94,000 clones, under 90% being singletons. The sample in question was PBMCs, obtained from a glioma patient whose treatment included an IDH1 peptide vaccine. These receptors came from a woman aged 45-65 years with glioma.

V is TRBV2 and J is TRBJ2-7, with 9 bases matching TRBD1. The V and J ends lost 6 bases and 0 bases, in that order; junction bases with no gene match: 6. Germline assignment: CDR1 SNHLY and CDR2 FYNNEI. The CDR3 is made up of 15 amino acids. The CDR3 protein is CASRGDRESSYEQYF. The CDR3 region has the DNA TGTGCCAGCAGGGGGGACAGGGAAAGCTCCTACGAGCAGTACTTC.

The gene calls are TRBV28 and TRBJ2-7, with 7 bases aligning to TRBD1. Trimming took 5 bases from V and 3 from J; bases not matched to a gene: 10. CDR3 length equals 15 residues. The V gene's germline CDR1 is MDHEN and CDR2 SYDVKM. Here the CDR3 reads CASSLAPTGFYEQYF. The CDR3 nucleotides read TGTGCCAGCAGTCTCGCCCCGACAGGGTTCTACGAGCAGTACTTC.

This clone has just one count. The chain is built from TRBV28 and TRBJ2-7; TRBD1 matches 11 bases. The CDR3 totals 16 residues. The V gene's germline CDR1 is MDHEN and CDR2 SYDVKM. Unmatched junction bases numbered 4, after V lost 1 base and J lost 2 bases. CDR3 DNA: TGTGCCAGCAGTTTATTTGGGGACAGGGGGACCTACGAGCAGTACTTC. Residues: CASSLFGDRGTYEQYF.

V is TRBV6-1 and J is TRBJ1-2; D may be TRBD1 (5 bases). Germline CDR1 reads MNHNS; CDR2 reads SASEGT. The CDR3 length is 14 residues. Trimming removed 3 bases from V and 5 bases from J, with 13 bases in between. The CDR3 reads CASSDRAALYGYTF. For the CDR3, the DNA is TGTGCCAGCAGTGACAGGGCAGCCTTGTATGGCTACACCTTC.

The chain uses TRBV5-1 and TRBJ2-5; a possible D gene is TRBD1 (5 bases). With 5 bases removed from V and 3 bases from J, the gap between germline ends came to 14 bases. Germline V CDR1 and CDR2: SGHRS, YFSETQ. This CDR3 comprises 14 residues. The DNA of the CDR3 is TGCGCCAGCAGTTCGACAGTAACTAAAGAGACCCAGTACTTC. Translating gives CASSSTVTKETQYF. Complete variable domain (other parts from reference TRBV5-1 and TRBJ2-5): KAGVTQTPRYLIKTRGQQVTLSCSPISGHRSVSWYQQTPGQGLQFLFEYFSETQRNKGNFPGRFSGRQFSNSRSEMNVSTLELGDSALYLCASSSTVTKETQYFGPGTRLLVL.

The rearrangement links TRBV6-5 to TRBJ1-1, with a possible D match to TRBD1 (5 bases). CDR3 length: 15 residues. V dropped 6 bases and J dropped 0 bases, with 14 bases sitting between them. Looked up from germline, CDR1 is MNHEY and CDR2 is SVGAGI. DNA for the CDR3: TGTGCCAGCAGCCGATTGGACACCCTGAACACTGAAGCTTTCTTT. Translation: CASSRLDTLNTEAFF.

The genes are TRBV5-1 and TRBJ1-3; weak D call: TRBD1 (6 bases). CDR1 and CDR2 from the germline V gene are SGHRS and YFSETQ. There are 15 residues in the CDR3. Trimming pared 2 bases from V and 3 bases from J, leaving 12 bases between. The CDR3 loop reads CASSFGRGSGNTIYF. The DNA for the CDR3 is TGCGCCAGCAGCTTTGGAAGGGGGAGTGGAAACACCATATATTTT.

The chain recombines TRBV27 with TRBJ2-2, with no clear D. The CDR3 consists of 14 residues. V lost 5 bases to trimming and J lost 6 bases, with 13 bases between them. The germline gives CDR1 MNHEY, CDR2 SMNVEV (reference sequence). CDR3 sequence reads: CASSLPRWAGELFF. The CDR3 region has the DNA TGTGCCAGCAGTCTGCCCCGGTGGGCCGGGGAGCTGTTTTTT.

J is TRBJ2-7 and V is TRBV5-8; D is unresolved. CDR1 and CDR2 from the germline V gene are SGHTS and YDEGEE. V was cut by 2 bases and J by 2 bases, with 8 bases left in between. This CDR3 contains 13 residues. As DNA, the CDR3 is TGTGCCAGCAGCTTCCCGGGCACCTACGAGCAGTACTTC. It is translated as CASSFPGTYEQYF.

This rearrangement joins TRBV5-4 to TRBJ2-7; D remains ambiguous. The CDR3 runs to 13 residues. Germline CDR1 reads SGHNT; CDR2 reads YYREEE (reference sequence). V shed 1 base and J shed 3 bases, with 8 bases lying between them. The CDR3 protein is CASSLQANYEQYF. Here the CDR3 DNA reads TGTGCCAGCAGCTTGCAGGCGAACTACGAGCAGTACTTC.